One and the same sample provided the 24 T cell receptor beta chains below, sequenced in a study of blood T cell repertoires in COVID-19. Produced via immunoSEQ multiplex PCR; TCRdb's table is partial and in-frame only. The table shows over 75,000 clones, with about 86% occurring only once. Sequenced: peripheral blood. The receptors derive from a man aged 50 to 59 with COVID-19, enrolled during active disease.

The rearrangement links TRBV3-1 (or the pseudogene TRBV3-2) to TRBJ1-4; D is uncertain. The CDR3 loop spans 14 amino acids. The germline V gene has CDR1 LGHDT and CDR2 YNNKEL (reference sequence). Trimming took off 1 base at V and 2 bases at J, with 5 bases between the two ends. Here the CDR3 DNA reads TGTGCCAGCAGCCAAGGGGCTACTAATGAAAAACTGTTTTTT. Its protein product is CASSQGATNEKLFF.

This clone was observed a single time. The chain employs TRBV30 and TRBJ1-2, with TRBD1 as a possible D gene (6 bases). This CDR3 is built from 14 residues. Germline CDR1 GTSNPN, CDR2 SVGIG (reference sequence). The V end lost 0 bases, the J end lost 8 bases, and 16 bases lay between the germline ends. As DNA, the CDR3 is TGTGCCTGGAGTGTTGACAGGTCCCACGGGGGCTACACCTTC. Its translation: CAWSVDRSHGGYTF.

The chain recombines TRBV10-3 with TRBJ2-2; TRBD2 matches at 7 bases. J lost 4 bases, V lost 2 bases, and 4 bases had no gene match. Germline CDR1 ENHRY, CDR2 SYGVKD. This CDR3 has 15 amino acids. CDR3 DNA sequence: TGTGCCATCAGTGAGGGGGGGGTTGGCACCGGGGAGCTGTTTTTT. Its protein product is CAISEGGVGTGELFF.

The chain recombines TRBV19 with TRBJ1-4, with D possibly matching TRBD1 (6 bases). Trimming removed 7 bases from V and 5 bases from J, with 17 bases in between. CDR1 and CDR2 from the germline V gene are LNHDA and SQIVND (reference sequence). This CDR3 comprises 15 residues. The DNA of the CDR3 is TGTGCCAGTACCCCGAAGGGAACAGGGAATGAAAAACTGTTTTTT. Amino acids: CASTPKGTGNEKLFF.

The chain recombines TRBV2 with TRBJ1-6; D not certain. V lost 8 bases and J 6 bases, leaving 17 bases between the germline ends. There are 15 residues in the CDR3. Looked up from germline, CDR1 is SNHLY and CDR2 is FYNNEI. CDR3 sequence reads: CASQSYSQVNSPLHF. Written as DNA, the CDR3 is TGTGCCAGCCAGAGTTATTCGCAGGTTAATTCACCCCTCCACTTT.

The chain uses TRBV6-2 or TRBV6-3 and TRBJ2-7, with 12 bases that match TRBD2. V was pared by 3 bases and J by 2 bases, with 11 bases of the junction left unmatched. Germline V gene data show CDR1 as MNHEY and CDR2 as SVGEGT. This CDR3 contains 18 residues. CDR3 DNA: TGTGCCAGCAGTTATCCCACTAGCGGGGGGCCTGACACCTACGAGCAGTACTTC. Encoded protein: CASSYPTSGGPDTYEQYF.

V is TRBV7-2 and J is TRBJ2-3; TRBD2 matches 14 bases. In germline, CDR1 is SGHTA, CDR2 FQGNSA. After removal of 4 bases from V and 4 bases from J, the junction contained 4 bases not matched to a gene. The CDR3 contains 16 residues. In DNA form, the CDR3 reads TGTGCCAGCAGCTACAGACTAGCGGGGGGGGCAGATACGCAGTATTTT. Translation gives CASSYRLAGGADTQYF.

V gene TRBV20-1 combines with J gene TRBJ1-1, with D possibly being TRBD1 (5 bases). The germline V and J ends were trimmed by 3 bases and 3 bases, with 8 bases remaining between them. CDR3 length equals 12 residues. Germline values: CDR1 DFQATT, CDR2 SNEGSKA (reference sequence). The CDR3 spells CSASSGDTEAFF. As DNA, the CDR3 is TGCAGTGCTAGTTCGGGGGACACTGAAGCTTTCTTT.

V usage is TRBV7-8 and J usage is TRBJ1-2; 12 bases align to TRBD1. Trimming took 5 bases from V and 4 from J; bases not matched to a gene: 2. Per germline, CDR1 SGHVS and CDR2 FQNEAQ. The length of the CDR3 is 14 residues. The CDR3 reads CASSGGQGAYGYTF. As DNA, the CDR3 is TGTGCCAGCAGCGGGGGACAGGGGGCCTATGGCTACACCTTC.

This chain links TRBV28 with TRBJ1-4; 9 positions match TRBD1. Looked up from germline, CDR1 is MDHEN and CDR2 is SYDVKM. J was trimmed by 8 bases and V by 5 bases; bases with no gene match: 6. The CDR3 loop spans 14 amino acids. In DNA form, the CDR3 reads TGTGCCAGCAGTCCGGGACAGGGCCCCGAAAAACTGTTTTTT. Its translation: CASSPGQGPEKLFF.

Written as DNA, the CDR3 is TGTGCCAGCAGCTTGGGACAGGGGATAACTGAAGCTTTCTTT. Amino acid sequence: CASSLGQGITEAFF. The rearrangement links TRBV7-3 to TRBJ1-1, with 10 positions matching TRBD1. J was trimmed by 5 bases and V by 3 bases; bases with no gene match: 3. Germline loops: CDR1 SGHTA, CDR2 FQGTGA. The CDR3 consists of 14 residues.

V usage is TRBV9 and J usage is TRBJ1-2, with TRBD1 matching 7 bases. V lost 3 bases to trimming and J lost 7 bases; unmatched junction nucleotides: 9. The CDR3 has 14 amino acids. Germline values: CDR1 SGDLS, CDR2 YYNGEE. The CDR3 coding sequence is TGTGCCAGCAGCGCAGCCGGGACAGAGTTTGGCTACACCTTC. Its translation is CASSAAGTEFGYTF.

The chain links TRBV14 to TRBJ1-1; the match to TRBD1 covers 10 bases. The V segment lost 1 base and the J segment 11 bases; nucleotides outside the gene matches: 4. This CDR3 contains 13 residues. Per the germline V gene, CDR1 is SGHDN and CDR2 is FVKESK. CDR3: CASSQGGTGAAFF. CDR3 bases: TGTGCCAGCAGCCAAGGAGGGACAGGGGCGGCTTTCTTT.

This clone has just one count. The chain combines TRBV5-5 with TRBJ2-5, with 8 nucleotides matching TRBD1. This CDR3 is built from 14 residues. CDR1 is SGHKS, CDR2 YYEKEE, per germline (reference sequence). J was trimmed by 6 bases and V by 6 bases; bases with no gene match: 10. CDR3 in amino acids: CASNHDRGGKTQYF. The CDR3 DNA reads TGTGCCAGCAACCACGACAGGGGTGGCAAGACCCAGTACTTC.

This clone was found a few times. The rearrangement joins TRBV5-5 to TRBJ1-4; the D is unclear. Trimming took 4 bases from V and 0 from J, leaving 10 bases between them. The germline CDR1 and CDR2 sequences are SGHKS and YYEKEE (reference sequence). The length of the CDR3 is 15 residues. The CDR3 sequence is CASSETRATNEKLFF. The CDR3 nucleotides are TGTGCCAGCAGCGAAACGCGTGCAACTAATGAAAAACTGTTTTTT.

The V call is TRBV19, the J call TRBJ2-3; 7 bases are shared with TRBD1. The CDR3 runs to 15 residues. V lost 5 bases to trimming and J lost 6 bases; unmatched junction nucleotides: 11. In germline, CDR1 is LNHDA, CDR2 SQIVND (reference sequence). As DNA, the CDR3 is TGTGCCAGTAGTCCCCGGGACAGAGCCATTGATACGCAGTATTTT. As protein: CASSPRDRAIDTQYF.

This chain connects TRBV5-1 to TRBJ2-2; TRBD1 aligns across 11 bases. The CDR3 is 16 residues long. Germline lookup yields CDR1 SGHRS and CDR2 YFSETQ. The J segment lost 5 bases and the V segment lost 2 bases, leaving 5 bases of the junction unmatched. The CDR3 loop reads CASSFGTGGSTGELFF. The CDR3 DNA reads TGCGCCAGCAGCTTCGGGACAGGGGGGAGTACCGGGGAGCTGTTTTTT.

V gene TRBV5-1 combines with J gene TRBJ1-2; a weak D match, TRBD1 (6 bases). The length of the CDR3 is 16 residues. Germline CDR1 reads SGHRS; CDR2 reads YFSETQ. V was trimmed by 4 bases and J by 7 bases, leaving 23 bases between them. CDR3 DNA: TGCGCCAGCAGCGGGCCGGATGGGCCAGGGGCCGCTGGCTACACCTTC. The encoded protein is CASSGPDGPGAAGYTF.

The V gene is TRBV19, the J gene TRBJ1-5; D is perhaps TRBD1 (6 bases). Trimming took 5 bases from V and 0 from J, leaving 14 bases between them. The CDR3 consists of 16 residues. Germline CDR1 and CDR2: LNHDA and SQIVND (reference sequence). This chain's CDR3 is CASSAIPGVSNQPQHF. Written as DNA, the CDR3 is TGTGCCAGTAGTGCCATTCCAGGGGTTAGCAATCAGCCCCAGCATTTT. Together with reference TRBV19 and TRBJ1-5, the CDR3 gives the full variable domain: DGGITQSPKYLFRKEGQNVTLSCEQNLNHDAMYWYRQDPGQGLRLIYYSQIVNDFQKGDIAEGYSVSREKKESFPLTVTSAQKNPTAFYLCASSAIPGVSNQPQHFGDGTRLSIL.

This sequence joins TRBV30 and TRBJ1-5; possibly TRBD1 for D (5 bases). The ends were cut back, 0 bases at V and 9 bases at J, with 15 bases in the middle. Germline lookup yields CDR1 GTSNPN and CDR2 SVGIG (reference sequence). This CDR3 has 14 residues. CDR3 residues: CAWSVSGGVGPQHF. In nucleotides, the CDR3 is TGTGCCTGGAGTGTATCGGGGGGAGTAGGGCCCCAGCATTTT.

V gene TRBV6-2 or TRBV6-3 combines with J gene TRBJ1-5; D is possibly TRBD1 (5 bases). Trimming left V 2 bases short and J 6 bases short, with 17 bases between. The CDR3 is 16 amino acids. The V gene's germline CDR1 is MNHEY and CDR2 SVGEGT. In DNA form, the CDR3 reads TGTGCCAGCAGTTACGACAGCCCCCTTCGAGGTCAGCCCCAGCATTTT. It encodes CASSYDSPLRGQPQHF.

This chain uses TRBV30 with TRBJ1-5; tentatively, D is TRBD1 (6 bases). Trimming shortened V by 2 bases and J by 5 bases, and 16 bases separated the two germline ends. This CDR3 comprises 15 residues. Germline CDR1 reads GTSNPN; CDR2 reads SVGIG (reference sequence). CDR3 region: CAWSFVGTPYQPQHF. The CDR3 DNA is TGTGCCTGGAGTTTCGTCGGGACACCCTATCAGCCCCAGCATTTT.

The rearrangement uses TRBV19 and TRBJ1-5; 9 nucleotides line up with TRBD1. V dropped 5 bases and J dropped 5; count of bases not matched to a gene: 7. From germline, CDR1 is LNHDA and CDR2 SQIVND (reference sequence). The CDR3 consists of 15 residues. The CDR3 nucleotides read TGTGCCAGTAGTGTCCTAGACAGGGGGGATCAGCCCCAGCATTTT. Residues: CASSVLDRGDQPQHF.

This clone has a handful of counts. The V gene is TRBV5-1, the J gene TRBJ1-2; tentative D call: TRBD1 (6 bases). Germline lookup yields CDR1 SGHRS and CDR2 YFSETQ. This CDR3 has 13 residues. The V gene lost 2 bases and the J gene lost 6 bases, with 11 bases spanning the gap. The CDR3 protein is CASSLSDSNGYTF. The CDR3 bases are TGCGCCAGCAGCTTATCGGACAGCAATGGCTACACCTTC. Full variable domain (missing parts from reference TRBV5-1 and TRBJ1-2): KAGVTQTPRYLIKTRGQQVTLSCSPISGHRSVSWYQQTPGQGLQFLFEYFSETQRNKGNFPGRFSGRQFSNSRSEMNVSTLELGDSALYLCASSLSDSNGYTFGSGTRLTVV.